The 28 T cell receptor beta chains below come from one sample, sequenced in a study of cytomegalovirus exposure and HLA in healthy donors. Primers for the PCR totalled 60 Vbeta and 13 Jbeta. Clones were read by immunoSEQ multiplex PCR, and TCRdb kept only the in-frame ones, dropping some. The sample records 100,000 to 150,000 clones, roughly 17% being singletons. The material sequenced was PBMCs. These receptors came from a female donor in good health and CMV-seropositive.

The chain links TRBV30 to TRBJ2-3, with TRBD1 matching over 9 bases. The CDR3 contains 16 residues. Germline values: CDR1 GTSNPN, CDR2 SVGIG (reference sequence). Losses at the gene ends were 0 bases for V and 3 bases for J; bases not matched to a gene: 7. The CDR3 sequence: CAWSVGTGTSTDTQYF. The CDR3 region has the DNA TGTGCCTGGAGTGTAGGGACAGGGACTTCGACAGATACGCAGTATTTT.

This chain connects TRBV14 to TRBJ1-1; perhaps TRBD1 as D (6 bases). CDR3 size: 16 residues. With 5 bases removed from V and 5 bases from J, the gap between germline ends came to 21 bases. CDR1 SGHDN and CDR2 FVKESK come from the germline V gene. CDR3 loop: CASSKARAGAKTEAFF. CDR3 coding DNA: TGTGCCAGCAGCAAAGCGAGAGCGGGGGCTAAGACTGAAGCTTTCTTT.

The chain has TRBV4-1 and TRBJ2-6; 7 bases line up with TRBD1. Germline V lookup: CDR1 MGHRA, CDR2 YSYEKL. V trimming: 0 bases; J trimming: 3 bases; junction bases outside the gene matches: 8. This CDR3 has 18 amino acids. The CDR3 DNA follows: TGCGCCAGCAGCCAAGATCCCCCGACAGGGAGTGGGGCCAACGTCCTGACTTTC. It yields the protein CASSQDPPTGSGANVLTF.

This chain uses TRBV19 with TRBJ1-1, with TRBD1 as a possible D gene (5 bases). Germline loops: CDR1 LNHDA, CDR2 SQIVND (reference sequence). V was pared by 5 bases and J by 4 bases, with 20 bases between. CDR3 size: 16 residues. The CDR3 nucleotides read TGTGCCAGTAGTCTACGGGGGAGGTCTGAAGGCACTGAAGCTTTCTTT. Its protein is CASSLRGRSEGTEAFF.

The chain couples TRBV11-2 to TRBJ2-7; D is perhaps TRBD2 (7 bases). Germline CDR1 is SGHAT and CDR2 is FQNNGV. The V end was cut by 5 bases, the J end by 4 bases, with 30 bases between. The CDR3 length is 19 residues. In DNA, the CDR3 is TGTGCCAGCAGCGTTATCCCCCTGAGTGTTCCGGGGGGCTCGTACGAGCAGTACTTC. Translating gives CASSVIPLSVPGGSYEQYF.

The rearrangement uses TRBV29-1 and TRBJ2-7; TRBD1 agrees at 8 bases. Trimming cost V 7 bases and J 0 bases; bases outside gene matches: 5. Germline V gene sequence: CDR1 SQVTM, CDR2 ANQGSEA. CDR3 length: 13 amino acids. The CDR3 bases are TGCAGCGCCCAGACAGGGGACTCCTACGAGCAGTACTTC. It codes for CSAQTGDSYEQYF.

This clone occurred a few times. The rearrangement joins TRBV29-1 to TRBJ1-2; TRBD1 might be the D (5 bases). From germline, CDR1 is SQVTM and CDR2 ANQGSEA. This CDR3 is built from 13 residues. V was trimmed by 4 bases and J by 3 bases, leaving 12 bases between them. This CDR3 reads CSVVLRVDYGYTF. DNA for the CDR3: TGCAGCGTTGTTCTCAGGGTGGACTATGGCTACACCTTC.

J is TRBJ1-3 and V is TRBV9; no firm D call. V lost 6 bases, J lost 2 bases, and 6 bases lay in between. The length of the CDR3 is 12 residues. Germline V CDR1 and CDR2: SGDLS, YYNGEE. CDR3 residues: CASTGTGNTIYF. DNA of the CDR3: TGTGCCAGCACGGGGACTGGAAACACCATATATTTT.

Only a few counts were recorded for this clone. The rearrangement uses TRBV7-9 and TRBJ2-1; TRBD2 agrees at 11 bases. Trimming at V came to 5 bases and at J to 7 bases, leaving 10 bases not matched to a gene. Germline V gene data show CDR1 as SEHNR and CDR2 as FQNEAQ (reference sequence). The CDR3 loop spans 16 amino acids. CDR3 sequence reads: CASSPSLAGVWNEQFF. DNA for the CDR3: TGTGCCAGCAGCCCCTCACTAGCGGGAGTTTGGAATGAGCAGTTCTTC.

The chain carries TRBV6-5 and TRBJ1-2, with TRBD1 identical over 9 bases. Germline V gene sequence: CDR1 MNHEY, CDR2 SVGAGI. This CDR3 comprises 15 residues. The V gene end was trimmed by 5 bases and the J gene end by 8 bases; junction bases not matched to a gene: 12. For the CDR3, the DNA is TGTGCCAGCAGTCACAACATTGGGACAGGGAGAGGCTACACCTTC. This encodes CASSHNIGTGRGYTF.

This clone was seen only a few times. The chain employs TRBV11-2 and TRBJ2-2, with D possibly TRBD1 on 5 matching bases. The CDR3 length is 16 residues. Germline V gene sequence: CDR1 SGHAT, CDR2 FQNNGV. Trimming shortened V by 2 bases and J by 1 base, and 11 bases separated the two germline ends. In nucleotides, the CDR3 is TGTGCCAGCAGCTTACGGCAGGGCCAGAACACCGGGGAGCTGTTTTTT. Protein sequence: CASSLRQGQNTGELFF.

This clone has only a few counts. This sequence joins TRBV18 and TRBJ1-6; the D gene is possibly TRBD1 (6 bases). Germline loops: CDR1 KGHSH, CDR2 LQKENI. Trimming cost V 3 bases and J 11 bases, with 23 bases left between them. CDR3 length equals 17 residues. CDR3 amino acids: CASSPQGWGVGNPPLHF. The CDR3 DNA reads as TGTGCCAGCTCACCTCAGGGGTGGGGAGTAGGGAACCCACCCCTCCACTTT.

Turning to this clone: Other DNA variants within this sample encode the same CDR3. The V gene is TRBV10-3, the J gene TRBJ1-1; TRBD1 is a possible D gene (6 bases). In germline, CDR1 is ENHRY, CDR2 SYGVKD. This CDR3 spans 14 amino acids. Trimming removed 6 bases at V and 0 bases at J, with 11 bases between. This chain's CDR3 is CAIRDSSMNTEAFF. CDR3 coding DNA: TGTGCCATCAGGGACAGCTCCATGAACACTGAAGCTTTCTTT.

As to this clone: Its ends do not fully match the called genes, so a read error is possible. This chain joins TRBV5-1 and TRBJ2-2; a possible D gene is TRBD2 (6 bases). Germline V gene sequence: CDR1 SGHRS, CDR2 YFSETQ. The CDR3 has 14 amino acids. The CDR3 here is CACWAGPNTGELFF. CDR3 nucleotides: TGCGCCTGCTGGGCGGGACCGAACACCGGGGAACTGTTTTTT.

In this sample, this clone turned up a few times. This chain joins TRBV28 and TRBJ2-7, with TRBD2 identical over 9 bases. Germline V lookup: CDR1 MDHEN, CDR2 SYDVKM. Losses at the gene ends were 9 bases for V and 2 bases for J; bases not matched to a gene: 8. This CDR3 is built from 14 residues. The CDR3 region is CASRIAGEPYEQYF. The CDR3 coding sequence is TGTGCCAGTCGGATAGCGGGAGAGCCCTACGAGCAGTACTTC.

V and J are TRBV10-3 and TRBJ1-5; 9 bases match TRBD1. Germline V gene lookup returns CDR1 ENHRY and CDR2 SYGVKD. The CDR3 loop spans 14 amino acids. V trimming: 10 bases; J trimming: 4 bases; junction bases outside the gene matches: 8. CDR3 in DNA: TGTGCCACCCGGGGACAGGGAGCAAATCAGCCCCAGCATTTT. It yields the protein CATRGQGANQPQHF.

The gene calls are TRBV5-4 and TRBJ1-1; no reliable D call. The CDR3 is made up of 13 amino acids. The V end was cut by 0 bases, the J end by 7 bases, with 10 bases between. Germline V CDR1 and CDR2: SGHNT, YYREEE (reference sequence). CDR3 region: CASSLVHLREAFF. The CDR3 region has the DNA TGTGCCAGCAGCTTGGTACACCTTCGTGAAGCTTTCTTT.

The CDR3 DNA is TGTGCCTGTGGGACAGGGGGCTCTGGAAACACCATATATTTT. Its protein product is CACGTGGSGNTIYF. V and J are TRBV30 and TRBJ1-3; 11 bases line up with TRBD1. The CDR3 is 14 residues long. The trim removed 6 bases at V and 0 bases at J, leaving 1 base unmatched. Germline lookup yields CDR1 GTSNPN and CDR2 SVGIG (reference sequence).

Of note for this clone: A read error may account for a junction end that differs from germline. Other nucleotide sequences in the sample specify the same CDR3. V and J are TRBV9 and TRBJ2-7; possibly TRBD2 for D (6 bases). This CDR3 contains 16 residues. CDR1 is SGDLS and CDR2 is YYNGEE in the germline V gene. The CDR3 region has the DNA TGCGCCAGCAGCGTGGCTACTAGCAGGGTGAGGCACGAGCAGTACTTC. Amino acid sequence: CASSVATSRVRHEQYF. The entire variable domain, with the rest obtained from reference TRBV9 and TRBJ2-7, is as follows: DSGVTQTPKHLITATGQRVTLRCSPRSGDLSVYWYQQSLDQGLQFLIQYYNGEERAKGNILERFSAQQFPDLHSELNLSSLELGDSALYFCASSVATSRVRHEQYFGPGTRLTVT.

The V call is TRBV25-1, the J call TRBJ1-5; D might be TRBD1 (5 bases). The CDR3 covers 12 residues. In germline, CDR1 is MGHDK, CDR2 SYGVNS. Between the trimmed V and J ends, which lost 2 bases and 11 bases, there was a span of 10 bases. The CDR3 protein is CASSEGKGAQHF. Written as DNA, the CDR3 is TGTGCCAGCAGTGAAGGGAAAGGGGCCCAGCATTTT.

The V gene is TRBV30, the J gene TRBJ1-1; D is unclear. V was trimmed by 2 bases and J by 0 bases, leaving 7 bases between them. The CDR3 contains 13 residues. Germline lookup yields CDR1 GTSNPN and CDR2 SVGIG (reference sequence). CDR3 nucleotide sequence: TGTGCCTGGAGTCGGTATATGAACACTGAAGCTTTCTTT. It translates to CAWSRYMNTEAFF. Supplemented by reference TRBV30 and TRBJ1-1, the full variable domain reads SQTIHQWPATLVQPVGSPLSLECTVEGTSNPNLYWYRQAAGRGLQLLFYSVGIGQISSEVPQNLSASRPQDRQFILSSKKLLLSDSGFYLCAWSRYMNTEAFFGQGTRLTVV.

A few counts support this clone. The chain combines TRBV9 with TRBJ1-4, with D possibly TRBD1 on 5 matching bases. This CDR3 region has 17 residues. Trimming stripped 0 bases from V and 0 bases from J, with 12 bases between. Germline V gene data show CDR1 as SGDLS and CDR2 as YYNGEE. In DNA, the CDR3 is TGTGCCAGCAGCGTAGGTGTAGGGGCTGCAACTAATGAAAAACTGTTTTTT. Translation gives CASSVGVGAATNEKLFF.

The rearrangement links TRBV28 to TRBJ2-2, with 9 bases matching TRBD1. V lost 5 bases, J lost 1 base, and 8 bases stayed unmatched. The CDR3 length is 17 residues. Germline V lookup: CDR1 MDHEN, CDR2 SYDVKM. CDR3 DNA: TGTGCCAGCAGTCCCGGGACAGGGCTAAAGAACACCGGGGAGCTGTTTTTT. Protein: CASSPGTGLKNTGELFF.

V gene TRBV10-2 combines with J gene TRBJ2-3; D is uncertain. The CDR3 length is 12 residues. CDR1 and CDR2 (germline): WSHSY, SAAADI. V shed 5 bases and J shed 6 bases, with 9 bases lying between them. The CDR3 here is CASSPSEDTQYF. In DNA form, the CDR3 reads TGCGCCAGCAGTCCCTCCGAGGATACGCAGTATTTT.

The sample holds a few counts of this clone. This chain links TRBV19 with TRBJ1-1; 9 bases line up with TRBD1. This CDR3 comprises 16 residues. Germline loops: CDR1 LNHDA, CDR2 SQIVND (reference sequence). The V segment lost 5 bases and the J segment 0 bases; nucleotides outside the gene matches: 7. This chain's CDR3 is CASSLLGQGMNTEAFF. The CDR3, as DNA: TGTGCCAGTAGTTTGTTGGGACAGGGAATGAACACTGAAGCTTTCTTT. The full variable domain, in which reference TRBV19 and TRBJ1-1 provide the parts outside the CDR3, is DGGITQSPKYLFRKEGQNVTLSCEQNLNHDAMYWYRQDPGQGLRLIYYSQIVNDFQKGDIAEGYSVSREKKESFPLTVTSAQKNPTAFYLCASSLLGQGMNTEAFFGQGTRLTVV.

This clone was observed a handful of times. The chain has TRBV5-1 and TRBJ2-2, with 11 bases matching TRBD2. J lost 6 bases, V lost 1 base, and 5 bases had no gene match. Per germline, CDR1 SGHRS and CDR2 YFSETQ. The CDR3 extends over 16 amino acids. CDR3 bases: TGCGCCAGCAGCTTGACTAGCGGGAGCTCGGCCGGGGAGCTGTTTTTT. Translating gives CASSLTSGSSAGELFF.

DNA for the CDR3: TGCAGCGTTGATCCAGGTAGCACAGATACGCAGTATTTT. The encoded protein is CSVDPGSTDTQYF. V and J are TRBV29-1 and TRBJ2-3; no firm D call. V lost 3 bases and J lost 0, with 7 bases in between. This CDR3 spans 13 amino acids. Germline CDR1 reads SQVTM; CDR2 reads ANQGSEA.

The chain combines TRBV2 with TRBJ1-4; 8 bases map to TRBD1. The CDR3 consists of 13 residues. Germline V CDR1 and CDR2: SNHLY, FYNNEI. The CDR3 bases are TGTGACACGGCTGGGACAGGCCCAAAAAAACTGTTTTTT. This codes for CDTAGTGPKKLFF.